One sample yielded the 6 T cell receptor beta chains listed below, sequenced in a study of blood T cells in healthy people across ages. Together with a sample-barcoded 5' primer, a J-beta primer mix was included in a second PCR lasting about 6 to 11 cycles. TCRdb reanalysed the 5' RACE reads using MiXCR and keeps one entry per CDR3 protein. The sample carries about 1.5 million distinct CDR3 sequences, 35% to 45% recorded once. Sequencing was carried out using blood. The receptor set was obtained from a woman under 30 in good health.

The chain employs TRBV3-1 and TRBJ2-7; D possibly corresponds to TRBD1 (5 bases). The J call may be incorrect, as the DNA end agrees better with TRBJ2-5. CDR3 length equals 15 residues. Germline values: CDR1 LGHDT, CDR2 YNNKEL (reference sequence). In nucleotides, the CDR3 is TGTGCCAGCAGCCAAGATATTGCAGGGTTGGGGACCCAGTACTTC. It is translated as CASSQDIAGLGTQYF.

J is TRBJ2-7 and V is TRBV20-1; 8 bases match TRBD1. Per germline, CDR1 DFQATT and CDR2 SNEGSKA (reference sequence). The V and J ends lost 7 bases and 0 bases, in that order; junction bases with no gene match: 5. The CDR3 loop spans 13 amino acids. The CDR3 DNA reads TGCAGTGTTCCGACAGGGGTCTCCTACGAGCAGTACTTC. It specifies CSVPTGVSYEQYF.

V is TRBV12-3 or TRBV12-4 and J is TRBJ2-7, with D hard to call. The V gene lost 0 bases and the J gene lost 3 bases, with 12 bases spanning the gap. The CDR3 runs 15 residues. This chain's CDR3 is CASSLAGSYNYEQYF. As DNA, the CDR3 is TGTGCCAGCAGTTTAGCCGGGTCGTATAACTACGAGCAGTACTTC.

With regard to this clonotype: A much larger clone differs from this one at a single base, so this may be a read error. The chain employs TRBV29-1 and TRBJ2-1; 10 nucleotides line up with TRBD1. Germline CDR1 reads SQVTM; CDR2 reads ANQGSEA. This CDR3 has 17 amino acids. CDR3 region: CSVEDKGTGASCNEQFF. Written as DNA, the CDR3 is TGCAGCGTTGAAGATAAGGGGACAGGGGCATCCTGCAATGAGCAGTTCTTC.

This clonotype was observed many times. The J gene is TRBJ2-3, the V gene TRBV12-3 or TRBV12-4; D might be TRBD2 (5 bases). CDR3 length: 13 residues. The V end was cut by 3 bases, the J end by 4 bases, with 8 bases between. CDR3 DNA sequence: TGTGCCAGCAGTTTTTCGGGGTCAGATACGCAGTATTTT. It codes for CASSFSGSDTQYF.

This clonotype appeared a few times. J is TRBJ1-2 and V is TRBV7-2; possibly TRBD1 for D (5 bases). This CDR3 contains 16 residues. The V gene lost 3 bases and the J gene lost 2 bases, with 16 bases spanning the gap. In germline, CDR1 is SGHTA, CDR2 FQGNSA. CDR3 nucleotide sequence: TGTGCCAGCAGCTTTGCCCCCAGGGATAAGAACTATGGCTACACCTTC. Protein sequence: CASSFAPRDKNYGYTF.